The TCR beta chain described here comes from a study of regulatory T cells in long-lasting Graves disease. In building TCR beta libraries, iRepertoire HTBI primers were used together with Arm-PCR of CDR3 regions. TCRdb used MiXCR to reprocess the multiplex PCR reads, holding one entry per CDR3 protein. The sample has 350,000 to 550,000 distinct CDR3 sequences, 15% to 20% seen once. Sample time point: newly diagnosed GD, antithyroid drugs for less than 3 months. PBMCs provided the RNA from which the TCR library was made. Between the trimmed V and J ends, which lost 4 bases and 4 bases, there was a span of 8 bases. CDR3 length: 13 residues. CDR1 SGHKS and CDR2 YYEKEE come from the germline V gene (reference sequence). This same sample was also part of a study on T cells in Graves' hyperthyroidism and ophthalmopathy. That report notes: Blood also carried most thyroid clonotypes expanded above 0.001.

The specimen was peripheral blood mononuclear cells (PBMCs), collected at new diagnosis, from a patient treated with antithyroid drugs. The rearrangement joins TRBV5-5 to TRBJ2-2; D gene ambiguous. The receptor's source is a young woman with Graves disease. CDR3 DNA: TGTGCCAGCAGCCCCCCGATCACCGGGGAGCTGTTTTTT. Its translation: CASSPPITGELFF.